The clone carrying this T cell receptor beta chain was observed at least ten times. Its antigen remains unknown. The table came from immunoSEQ multiplex PCR; TCRdb's copy has only in-frame clones and leaves some out. The data show 170,000 or so clones, with roughly nine tenths seen just once and over 1.2% held by the top ten. This sample stems from a study of T cell responses to AZD1222 COVID-19 vaccine. Study conclusions and caveats: Donors were largely white British and mainly female; clonal diversity was possibly underestimated. Once two AZD1222 doses were given, Spike-specific TCR breadth and depth went up.

Sequences were derived from peripheral blood, sampled on day 0 of AZD1222 vaccination. The clonotype comes from an adult in good health.

The DNA for the CDR3 is TGCGCCAGCGGCCTCTTCGGGGATACGAACACTGAAGCTTTCTTT. This sequence encodes CASGLFGDTNTEAFF. The chain uses TRBV5-1 and TRBJ1-1; D is ambiguous. With 7 bases removed from V and 1 base from J, the gap between germline ends came to 17 bases. CDR3 length equals 15 residues. The germline V gene has CDR1 SGHRS and CDR2 YFSETQ.